One and the same sample provided the 32 T cell receptor beta chains below, sequenced in a study of control samples from healthy donors and cancer patients. This table comes from immunoSEQ multiplex PCR, and its TCRdb copy is limited to in-frame clones, with some not included. Of approximately 70,000 clones detected, 75% to 90% appear once; the ten largest clones hold 25% to 35%. Material for sequencing was blood. Receptors originate from a man aged 45 to 65 in good health.

This chain links TRBV15 with TRBJ2-5; weak D call: TRBD1 (6 bases). This CDR3 is built from 11 residues. Trimming took 1 base from V and 9 from J, leaving 6 bases between them. Per germline, CDR1 LNHNV and CDR2 YYDKDF (reference sequence). The CDR3 DNA follows: TGTGCCACCAGCAGAGGGGGGCCCCAGTACTTC. Translation gives CATSRGGPQYF.

The chain carries TRBV27 and TRBJ1-6; D remains unclear. There are 13 residues in the CDR3. V dropped 4 bases and J dropped 7 bases, with 8 bases sitting between them. The V gene's germline CDR1 is MNHEY and CDR2 SMNVEV (reference sequence). CDR3 sequence: CASSSWENSPLHF. CDR3 DNA: TGTGCCAGCAGTTCCTGGGAAAATTCACCCCTCCACTTT.

CDR3 in amino acids: CASSLPPSGSSYEQYF. CDR3 DNA: TGTGCCAGCAGCTTACCCCCTAGCGGGAGTAGCTACGAGCAGTACTTC. This sequence joins TRBV7-2 and TRBJ2-7; 10 bases match TRBD2. V shed 2 bases and J 3 bases; nucleotides not matched to a gene: 7. The CDR3 totals 16 residues. The germline V gene has CDR1 SGHTA and CDR2 FQGNSA.

The rearrangement joins TRBV29-1 to TRBJ1-2, with 8 positions matching TRBD1. Germline-derived CDR1 and CDR2 are SQVTM and ANQGSEA. The junction had 7 bases not matched to a gene; V was cut back by 7 bases and J by 6 bases. The CDR3 covers 12 residues. The CDR3 nucleotides read TGCAGCGCCCTGACAGGGGTTGATGGCTACACCTTC. Protein product: CSALTGVDGYTF.

This chain uses TRBV24-1 with TRBJ2-6, with TRBD2 matching 9 bases. The ends lost 4 bases at V and 4 bases at J; junction bases unmatched: 4. CDR1 is KGHDR, CDR2 SFDVKD, per germline. This CDR3 region has 16 residues. The chain's CDR3 is CATSDTGLAGANVLTF. DNA of the CDR3: TGTGCCACCAGTGACACCGGACTAGCGGGGGCCAACGTCCTGACTTTC.

This chain joins TRBV7-8 and TRBJ2-5, with 9 bases matching TRBD2. Germline trimming cut 3 bases from V and 0 bases from J; bases unmatched to any gene: 5. Germline values: CDR1 SGHVS, CDR2 FQNEAQ. There are 16 residues in the CDR3. CDR3 sequence (DNA): TGTGCCAGCAGCTTGCCTAGCGGGGCGTACCAAGAGACCCAGTACTTC. Translating it yields CASSLPSGAYQETQYF.

This clone was picked up one time. CDR3 amino acids: CASSQAGWGGINIQYF. The CDR3 DNA reads TGTGCCAGCAGCCAAGCGGGTTGGGGGGGTATAAACATTCAGTACTTC. The chain links TRBV4-2 to TRBJ2-4; TRBD2 agrees at 7 bases. The CDR3 totals 16 residues. The trim removed 1 base at V and 6 bases at J, leaving 9 bases unmatched. Germline V gene data show CDR1 as LGHNA and CDR2 as YNFKEQ.

The chain uses TRBV2 and TRBJ1-6; a possible D gene is TRBD1 (5 bases). Germline V gene sequence: CDR1 SNHLY, CDR2 FYNNEI. This CDR3 comprises 15 residues. Trimming shortened V by 2 bases and J by 7 bases, and 12 bases separated the two germline ends. This chain's CDR3 is CASSELGVGNSPLHF. CDR3 sequence (DNA): TGTGCCAGCAGTGAATTGGGGGTTGGCAATTCACCCCTCCACTTT.

The CDR3, as DNA: TGCGCCAGCAGCCAAGATCCGGGACTTAAGAGCAACGAGCAGTACTTC. This sequence encodes CASSQDPGLKSNEQYF. The chain couples TRBV4-3 to TRBJ2-7; D might be TRBD2 (6 bases). The CDR3 has 16 residues. V was pared by 0 bases and J by 5 bases, with 17 bases between. Germline CDR1 LGHNA, CDR2 YSLEER.

The chain recombines TRBV2 with TRBJ1-3; D gene unclear. Per the germline V gene, CDR1 is SNHLY and CDR2 is FYNNEI. This CDR3 region has 13 residues. Trimming left V 7 bases short and J 4 bases short, with 11 bases between. CDR3 loop: CASNSDLGNTIYF. In DNA, the CDR3 is TGTGCCAGCAATTCAGACTTGGGAAACACCATATATTTT.

This sequence joins TRBV7-2 and TRBJ2-2, with TRBD2 identical over 13 bases. The germline CDR1 and CDR2 sequences are SGHTA and FQGNSA. V shed 3 bases, J shed 10 bases, and the junction held 8 bases outside the gene matches. The CDR3 has 16 residues. The CDR3 sequence is CASSLTSGRLYEELFF. CDR3 nucleotides: TGTGCCAGCAGCTTGACTAGCGGGAGGCTGTACGAGGAGCTGTTTTTT.

The J gene is TRBJ2-7, the V gene TRBV18; TRBD1 might be the D (6 bases). Germline CDR1 and CDR2: KGHSH and LQKENI. Between the trimmed V and J ends, which lost 2 bases and 0 bases, there was a span of 17 bases. The CDR3 totals 17 residues. The CDR3 loop reads CASSPDAAGVSSYEQYF. CDR3 sequence (DNA): TGTGCCAGCTCACCAGATGCGGCAGGGGTAAGCTCCTACGAGCAGTACTTC.

The chain uses TRBV5-1 and TRBJ2-5; 9 bases are a match to TRBD2. Trimming cost V 7 bases and J 4 bases; bases outside gene matches: 8. The CDR3 has 14 residues. Germline loops: CDR1 SGHRS, CDR2 YFSETQ. The CDR3 protein is CASSLGTSRETQYF. The CDR3 DNA reads TGCGCCAGCTCCTTAGGGACTAGCAGAGAGACCCAGTACTTC.

The chain is built from TRBV3-1 (or the pseudogene TRBV3-2) and TRBJ2-5; unclear D gene. The CDR3 is made up of 14 amino acids. Per the germline V gene, CDR1 is LGHDT and CDR2 is YNNKEL (reference sequence). The V end was cut by 0 bases, the J end by 11 bases, with 16 bases between. DNA for the CDR3: TGTGCCAGCAGCCAAGAAATAGGCGCACCGGAGCAGTACTTC. Its protein product is CASSQEIGAPEQYF.

The V call is TRBV4-1, the J call TRBJ2-7; D gene uncertain. V shed 6 bases and J shed 3 bases, with 6 bases lying between them. From germline, CDR1 is MGHRA and CDR2 YSYEKL. The CDR3 covers 11 residues. The CDR3 sequence is CASRPHYEQYF. As DNA, the CDR3 is TGCGCCAGCAGACCCCACTACGAGCAGTACTTC.

This rearrangement joins TRBV6-1 to TRBJ1-5; D is uncertain. Germline V CDR1 and CDR2: MNHNS, SASEGT. The CDR3 spans 14 residues. Trimming pared 0 bases from V and 2 bases from J, leaving 5 bases between. The CDR3 bases are TGTGCCAGCAGTGAAGCAGGCCGCAATCAGCCCCAGCATTTT. Translated, it gives CASSEAGRNQPQHF.

The rearrangement uses TRBV5-4 and TRBJ1-6; D might be TRBD1 (5 bases). This CDR3 contains 15 residues. Germline V gene sequence: CDR1 SGHNT, CDR2 YYREEE (reference sequence). The V and J ends lost 4 bases and 3 bases respectively, with 11 bases between them. The CDR3 region is CASSPGVRYNSPLHF. The CDR3, as DNA: TGTGCCAGCAGCCCGGGGGTCCGCTATAATTCACCCCTCCACTTT.

The chain is built from TRBV4-3 and TRBJ2-5; 9 bases are a match to TRBD2. Germline lookup yields CDR1 LGHNA and CDR2 YSLEER. The V segment lost 0 bases and the J segment 5 bases; nucleotides outside the gene matches: 10. The CDR3 consists of 17 residues. Here the CDR3 DNA reads TGCGCCAGCAGCCAAGATTTTAGGCGGGGGGGCAGGGAGACCCAGTACTTC. Encoded protein: CASSQDFRRGGRETQYF.

The genes are TRBV6-1 and TRBJ1-2; D gene uncertain. The CDR3 has 15 amino acids. CDR1 MNHNS and CDR2 SASEGT come from the germline V gene. Trimming cost V 3 bases and J 1 base, with 12 bases left between them. The CDR3 region is CASSDQGGFNYGYTF. The CDR3 DNA reads as TGTGCCAGCAGTGACCAAGGAGGGTTTAACTATGGCTACACCTTC.

V gene TRBV10-3 combines with J gene TRBJ1-5, with TRBD1 as a possible D gene (5 bases). Germline V CDR1 and CDR2: ENHRY, SYGVKD. The CDR3 length is 15 residues. Trimming pared 6 bases from V and 0 bases from J, leaving 12 bases between. The CDR3 loop reads CAIRRQPYSNQPQHF. The CDR3 DNA follows: TGTGCCATCAGAAGACAGCCCTATAGCAATCAGCCCCAGCATTTT.

This CDR3 reads CASSPWGQSTEAFF. DNA for the CDR3: TGTGCCAGCAGCCCCTGGGGGCAGTCCACTGAAGCTTTCTTT. V gene TRBV5-6 combines with J gene TRBJ1-1; a possible D gene is TRBD1 (6 bases). Trimming took off 4 bases at V and 4 bases at J, with 14 bases between the two ends. CDR1 and CDR2 from the germline V gene are SGHDT and YYEEEE. This CDR3 spans 14 amino acids. Looking up the rest from reference TRBV5-6 and TRBJ1-1 gives the full variable domain: DAGVTQSPTHLIKTRGQQVTLRCSPKSGHDTVSWYQQALGQGPQFIFQYYEEEERQRGNFPDRFSGHQFPNYSSELNVNALLLGDSALYLCASSPWGQSTEAFFGQGTRLTVV.

V gene TRBV9 combines with J gene TRBJ1-3; no firm D call. The V gene's germline CDR1 is SGDLS and CDR2 YYNGEE. V was cut by 4 bases and J by 9 bases, with 17 bases left in between. The CDR3 totals 14 residues. The CDR3 loop reads CASSLEPEGATIYF. For the CDR3, the DNA is TGTGCCAGCAGCCTGGAGCCGGAGGGCGCCACCATATATTTT. The variable domain in full, completed from reference TRBV9 and TRBJ1-3, reads DSGVTQTPKHLITATGQRVTLRCSPRSGDLSVYWYQQSLDQGLQFLIQYYNGEERAKGNILERFSAQQFPDLHSELNLSSLELGDSALYFCASSLEPEGATIYFGEGSWLTVV.

This sequence joins TRBV10-2 and TRBJ1-2, with 10 bases aligning to TRBD1. From germline, CDR1 is WSHSY and CDR2 SAAADI. The V gene end was trimmed by 5 bases and the J gene end by 6 bases; junction bases not matched to a gene: 15. The CDR3 extends over 17 amino acids. CDR3 region: CASSFRDRGFLSHGYTF. CDR3 bases: TGCGCCAGCAGTTTCAGGGACAGGGGCTTTCTTTCTCATGGCTACACCTTC.

CDR3 bases: TGTGCCTGGAGTGTATCTAACGGAAACACCATATATTTT. This encodes CAWSVSNGNTIYF. The chain combines TRBV30 with TRBJ1-3; D gene ambiguous. The germline CDR1 and CDR2 sequences are GTSNPN and SVGIG (reference sequence). The CDR3 has 13 amino acids. With 0 bases removed from V and 4 bases from J, the gap between germline ends came to 7 bases.

This clone was recorded a few times. V is TRBV7-9 and J is TRBJ2-1; 7 bases are shared with TRBD2. The germline V gene encodes CDR1 SEHNR and CDR2 FQNEAQ (reference sequence). After removal of 5 bases from V and 7 bases from J, the junction contained 14 bases not matched to a gene. The CDR3 contains 16 residues. CDR3 DNA: TGTGCCAGCAGCGGAATAGGACTAGGTCGGGTTAATGAGCAGTTCTTC. Residues: CASSGIGLGRVNEQFF.

This clone was found once. The gene calls are TRBV6-2 or TRBV6-3 and TRBJ2-7; TRBD1 might be the D (6 bases). V lost 6 bases and J lost 3, with 12 bases in between. The CDR3 contains 13 residues. CDR1 MNHEY and CDR2 SVGEGT come from the germline V gene. The CDR3, as DNA: TGTGCCAGCAGCGACAGGTACAGCTACGAGCAGTACTTC. Amino acids: CASSDRYSYEQYF.

The chain recombines TRBV27 with TRBJ1-5, with D hard to call. Germline loops: CDR1 MNHEY, CDR2 SMNVEV (reference sequence). Between the trimmed V and J ends, which lost 3 bases and 2 bases, there was a span of 8 bases. The CDR3 has 14 amino acids. In DNA form, the CDR3 reads TGTGCCAGCAGTTTTAGTCAGGGCAATCAGCCCCAGCATTTT. As protein: CASSFSQGNQPQHF.

The chain carries TRBV24-1 and TRBJ2-1; tentatively, D is TRBD1 or TRBD2 (5 bases each). In germline, CDR1 is KGHDR, CDR2 SFDVKD. The length of the CDR3 is 16 residues. V was clipped by 4 bases and J by 4 bases, with 16 bases between them. The CDR3 nucleotides are TGTGCCACCAGTGAACCGGGACCTCCAATGTACAATGAGCAGTTCTTC. Translating gives CATSEPGPPMYNEQFF.

The rearrangement uses TRBV4-2 and TRBJ2-1; TRBD1 matches at 8 bases. Trimming removed 0 bases from V and 5 bases from J; junction bases left unmatched: 3. The germline gives CDR1 LGHNA, CDR2 YNFKEQ. The CDR3 is made up of 15 amino acids. Written as DNA, the CDR3 is TGTGCCAGCAGCCAAGAAACAGGGGGTGACAATGAGCAGTTCTTC. Residues: CASSQETGGDNEQFF.

This clone was seen a single time. The chain has TRBV5-6 and TRBJ2-7, with 10 positions matching TRBD2. The germline V gene encodes CDR1 SGHDT and CDR2 YYEEEE. The CDR3 consists of 15 residues. Trimming at V came to 0 bases and at J to 7 bases, leaving 7 bases not matched to a gene. This chain's CDR3 is CASSLELAGEGEQYF. For the CDR3, the DNA is TGTGCCAGCAGCTTGGAGCTAGCGGGAGAAGGAGAGCAGTACTTC.

This clone has just one count. The rearrangement uses TRBV6-6 and TRBJ2-3, with TRBD2 matching over 11 bases. With 6 bases clipped from V and 2 bases from J, the junction kept 7 bases outside the gene matches. The V gene's germline CDR1 is MNHNY and CDR2 SVGAGI (reference sequence). This CDR3 region has 16 residues. The DNA of the CDR3 is TGTGCCAGCAGACCGCTAGCGGGGGGCCACACAGATACGCAGTATTTT. Its translation: CASRPLAGGHTDTQYF.

This clone was seen just once. The chain couples TRBV28 to TRBJ2-7; 8 bases line up with TRBD2. The V gene end was trimmed by 7 bases and the J gene end by 4 bases; junction bases not matched to a gene: 9. The CDR3 covers 14 residues. The germline V gene encodes CDR1 MDHEN and CDR2 SYDVKM. The CDR3: CASTAAGGEYEQYF. The CDR3, as DNA: TGTGCCAGCACAGCGGCGGGGGGTGAATACGAGCAGTACTTC.